The clone carrying this T cell receptor (beta chain) was picked up many times. Its antigen is undetermined. The data originate from a study of T-cell memory formation after mild COVID-19. Across the whole study: There were largely donor-specific TCR clusters.

From germline, CDR1 is SGHRS and CDR2 YFSETQ. Trimming shortened V by 4 bases and J by 1 base, and 21 bases separated the two germline ends. This CDR3 is 18 amino acids long. TCRdb re-derived calls from the 5' RACE reads in MiXCR, one entry per CDR3 protein. The data hold about 400,000 distinct CDR3 sequences, with 15% to 20% observed a single time. Study outcomes and limitations: Shrinking CD4+ clones resided mostly in CM and EM, and CD8+ ones in EMRA.

The sample was PBMCs or a T cell subset sorted from them (not recorded which). This clonotype was sampled from a man between 18 and 35 years old who had mild COVID-19 (a few samples of this study predate the infection). Cell type and time point are not known. The chain joins TRBV5-1 to TRBJ2-4, with D perhaps TRBD1 (6 bases). CDR3: CASSRDIQGLGAKNIQYF. The CDR3 coding sequence is TGCGCCAGCAGCCGTGATATCCAGGGGCTGGGGGCCAAAAACATTCAGTACTTC. Filled out from reference TRBV5-1 and TRBJ2-4, the complete variable domain reads KAGVTQTPRYLIKTRGQQVTLSCSPISGHRSVSWYQQTPGQGLQFLFEYFSETQRNKGNFPGRFSGRQFSNSRSEMNVSTLELGDSALYLCASSRDIQGLGAKNIQYFGAGTRLSVL.